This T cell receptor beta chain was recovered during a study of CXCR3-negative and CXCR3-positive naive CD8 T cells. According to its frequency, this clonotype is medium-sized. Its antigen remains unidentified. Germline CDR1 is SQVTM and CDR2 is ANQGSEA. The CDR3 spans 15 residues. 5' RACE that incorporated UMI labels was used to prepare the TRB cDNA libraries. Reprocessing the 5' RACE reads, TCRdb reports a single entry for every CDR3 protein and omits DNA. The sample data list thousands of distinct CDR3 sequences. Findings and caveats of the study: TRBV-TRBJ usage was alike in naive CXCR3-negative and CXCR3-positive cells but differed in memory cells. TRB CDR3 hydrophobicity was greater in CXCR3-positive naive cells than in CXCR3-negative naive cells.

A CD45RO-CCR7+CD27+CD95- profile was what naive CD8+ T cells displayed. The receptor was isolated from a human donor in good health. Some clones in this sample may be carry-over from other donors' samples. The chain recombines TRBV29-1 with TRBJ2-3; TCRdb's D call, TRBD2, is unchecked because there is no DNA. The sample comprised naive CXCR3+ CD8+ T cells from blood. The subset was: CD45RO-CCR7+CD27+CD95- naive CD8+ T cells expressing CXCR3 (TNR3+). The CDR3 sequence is CSVTPPGLGGDTQYF.